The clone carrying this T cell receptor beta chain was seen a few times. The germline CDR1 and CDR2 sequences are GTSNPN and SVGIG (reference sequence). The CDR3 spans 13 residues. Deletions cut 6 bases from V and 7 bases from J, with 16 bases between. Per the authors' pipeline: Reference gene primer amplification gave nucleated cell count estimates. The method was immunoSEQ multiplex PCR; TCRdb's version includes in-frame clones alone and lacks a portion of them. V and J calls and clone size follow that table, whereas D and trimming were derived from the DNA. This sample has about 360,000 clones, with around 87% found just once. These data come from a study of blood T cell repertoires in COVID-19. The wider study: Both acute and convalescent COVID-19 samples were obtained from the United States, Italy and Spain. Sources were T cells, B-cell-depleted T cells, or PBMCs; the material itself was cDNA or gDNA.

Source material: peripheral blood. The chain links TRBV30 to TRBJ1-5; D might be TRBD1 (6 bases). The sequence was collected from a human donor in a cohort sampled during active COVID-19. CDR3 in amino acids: CACAAGDGQPQHF. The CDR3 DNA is TGTGCCTGTGCTGCAGGGGATGGGCAGCCCCAGCATTTT.